A selection of T cell receptor beta chains follows, all from one sample in a study of T-cell reconstitution after alpha-beta-depleted transplantation in children. One entry per CDR3 protein results from TCRdb running MiXCR on the PCR reads. Seen here are 150,000 to 250,000 distinct CDR3 sequences, 13% to 15% observed once, and the top ten hold 13%. The material sequenced was PBMCs from the stem cell graft donor, taken from the stem cell graft. Source of these receptors: a human donor who donated a stem cell graft to a child with acute lymphoblastic leukemia. Both conserved end residues are part of each CDR3.

J gene	V gene	CDR3 protein
TRBJ1-3	TRBV12-3/TRBV12-4	CASTRGGNTIYF
TRBJ2-2	TRBV12-3/TRBV12-4	CASSPQNTGELFF
TRBJ2-5	TRBV5-6	CASTFSGGIVEGSETQYF
TRBJ2-1	TRBV5-1	CASSPLRDSYNEQFF
TRBJ2-7	TRBV3-1	CACCQGLNALQAYEQYF
TRBJ2-7	TRBV25-1	CASRGAGGTYEQYF
TRBJ1-2	TRBV4-2	CASSQQDRFDGYTF
TRBJ1-1	TRBV6-5	CASSYLGRPDTEAFF
TRBJ2-1	TRBV5-1	CASSPPQVNNEQFF
TRBJ2-1	TRBV12-3/TRBV12-4	CASRGGLAVNEQFF
TRBJ1-3	TRBV20-1	CSANARQADGNTIYF
TRBJ1-1	TRBV25-1	CASSRTGGTTEAFF
TRBJ1-1	TRBV5-1	CASSLEPGTNTEAFF
TRBJ2-3	TRBV12-3/TRBV12-4	CASSSRGGREVADTQYF
TRBJ2-1	TRBV12-3/TRBV12-4	CASSPGLVTVYNEQFF
TRBJ2-3	TRBV20-1	CSAHDFRAHHTDTQYF
TRBJ2-7	TRBV20-1	CSARASLRPQPTGNAYEQYF
TRBJ2-1	TRBV11-2	CASSSSSGRYNEQFF
TRBJ2-3	TRBV5-1	CASSLSLGTDTQYF
TRBJ2-1	TRBV2	CASTRTSGKSKQFF
TRBJ2-1	TRBV4-1	CASSQSLAGGNNEQFF
TRBJ2-2	TRBV9	CASSSDVVRRGTGELFF
TRBJ2-5	TRBV20-1	CSAPGPRVKETQYF
TRBJ2-3	TRBV20-1	CSATYSGIQTDTQYF
TRBJ1-4	TRBV7-8	CASSGPSGGVGSTNEKLFF
TRBJ2-1	TRBV7-2	CASSVASGSSDEQFF
TRBJ2-7	TRBV4-1	CASSQDGREGGWEQYF
TRBJ1-6	TRBV12-3/TRBV12-4	CASSPQGVTLHF
TRBJ2-3	TRBV7-9	CASRILAGGPDTQYF
TRBJ2-6	TRBV19	CASSTGTAGANVLTF
TRBJ2-7	TRBV7-2	CASSLISYEQYF
TRBJ2-1	TRBV7-6	CASSPQRLAGGYNEQFF
TRBJ1-2	TRBV6-5	CASSYSGTDNGYTF
TRBJ2-1	TRBV4-1	CASSTRWTSGGTYNEQFF
TRBJ2-7	TRBV28	CAWGGRAGYEQYF
TRBJ2-5	TRBV29-1	CSATEGARETQYF
TRBJ2-3	TRBV12-3/TRBV12-4	CASSFGTSGNTQYF
TRBJ1-3	TRBV12-3/TRBV12-4	CASIPRKGNTIYF
TRBJ1-4	TRBV28	CASSLMGGRDEKLFF
TRBJ2-7	TRBV29-1	CSVEGEGGLYEQYF
TRBJ2-1	TRBV5-1	CASSLRVAGRGEDEQFF
TRBJ1-1	TRBV6-5	CASSSPGQANTEAFF
TRBJ2-5	TRBV4-1	CASSQDTGGYQETQYF
TRBJ1-5	TRBV20-1	CSAMVRDRAPQPQHF
TRBJ1-6	TRBV21-1	CASSLGGSRNSPLHF
TRBJ2-7	TRBV28	CASTTFRGLAGYEQYF